This T cell receptor (beta chain) was documented in a study of T cell clones after liver transplantation (dated by TCRdb to the late 2010s). With respect to the entire study: Samples were obtained from ITN030ST, a randomized trial in which withdrawal of immunosuppression was attempted within 2 years of liver transplantation. After a pre-transplant mixed lymphocyte reaction, TCRbeta sequencing was used to pinpoint donor-reactive T cell clones, which were subsequently tracked in post-transplant blood. Third party-reactive TCRbeta sequences were also identified from pre-transplant MLRs to serve as an antigen-independent comparator for donor-reactive sequences. Of the eight recipients, a few were HCV-positive, while the remaining recipients had been transplanted for non-autoimmune, non-viral indications. Subjects received no induction therapy and standard immunosuppression until randomization at 12-24 months post-transplant. Tolerance was defined as complete withdrawal of immunosuppression for at least one year without a rise in liver enzymes beyond twice the upper limit of normal. Blood samples were collected pre-transplant, then pre-randomization ahead of withdrawal, and finally post-randomization once withdrawal had either been completed or failed. Of the 8 liver transplant recipients making up the studied cohort, 3 were classified as tolerant and 5 as non-tolerant. The paper's findings and limits, for the study overall: When repertoire turnover was accounted for, significantly reduced detection of donor-reactive sequences was found in 7 of 8 subjects for CD4 and in 8 of 8 subjects for CD8. A greater decline was seen for donor-reactive sequences than for third party-reactive sequences, suggesting partial antigen-specific deletion unrelated to withdrawal success. In 5 of 8 subjects, circulating donor-reactive CD4 TCRbeta sequences decreased significantly after transplant, regardless of tolerance or HCV status. In a couple of subjects, low numbers of available donor cells limited the measurable donor-reactive repertoire. Because allograft tissue specimens were not available, migration of donor-reactive T cells into the graft, rather than deletion, may have occurred. Conclusions were preliminary, limited by small, heterogeneous patient numbers and non-standardized post-transplant time points.

From the cysteine up to the phenylalanine, the CDR3 has a length of 16 residues. Of all the DNA, just the CDR3 is kept, 48 bases in frame from base 1. Via the germline V gene, CDR1 is KGHSY and CDR2 FQNENV. The junction carries 16 bases between V and J, which are trimmed by 4 bases and 4 bases respectively. A few counts support this clone. The antigen this receptor binds is unknown. Base qualities are not recorded, but no much larger clone differs from it by a single base. Unstimulated PBMCs, after thawing, were stained for CD3, CD4 and CD8 and then FACS-sorted into CD3+CD4+ and CD3+CD8+ populations. Each of the 8 studied subjects was randomized to immunosuppression withdrawal. The Qiagen DNeasy Blood and Tissue Kit was used for genomic DNA isolation. High-throughput TCRbeta CDR3 sequencing of frozen genomic DNA was performed by immunoSEQ, with PCR amplification, mapping, bias correction and internal controls included. In the paper's pipeline: Productive rearrangements were retained, and unique TCRbeta sequences were defined by the CDR3 nucleotide sequence together with the V and J gene. For a sequence to be called donor-reactive, it needed a frequency of at least 0.01% and at least 5-fold expansion in CFSE-low cells compared with unstimulated pre-transplant cells. Minimum frequency thresholds were set for each subject based on the unstimulated sample with the lowest template count, ensuring at least 90% detection power. Repertoire turnover was measured by Jensen-Shannon divergence between the top 1000 TCRbeta sequences post- and pre-transplant. Two-sided Fisher's exact tests were used to test for changes in how often donor-reactive sequences were detected. TCRdb provides this immuneACCESS table in a form limited to in-frame rearrangements. Some clones are lacking; in checked studies, under half of them reflect an unresolved V gene, and why the rest are absent is not known. Clone size and V and J calls were adopted from that table, with D and trimming inferred from the DNA. A total of some 80,000 clones appear in this sample, around 84% of them only once. Clones ranked in the top ten supply 2.1% of the sample.

This chain joins TRBV16 to TRBJ1-4; the D gene remains uncertain. This sample comprised CD4+ T cells from blood, obtained less than 50 months after liver transplant. The source of this sequence is a human patient who received a liver transplant. It is possible that, after a transplant, some T cells come from the graft donor. This receptor carries the CDR3 CASSPKAGDGNEKLFF. Here is the DNA: TGTGCCAGCAGCCCCAAAGCAGGAGACGGTAATGAAAAACTGTTTTTT.